Described below is a single T cell receptor (beta chain) sequence and its context. The authors' processing: Estimation of nucleated cell counts relied on the amplification of reference gene primers. Assay used: immunoSEQ multiplex PCR; TCRdb lists only in-frame clones, some missing. V and J calls and clone size are copied from that table; D and trimming were computed from the DNA. The sample includes around 300,000 clones, 90% of them seen just once. While infection was still active, Seattle patients were enrolled and then followed longitudinally. Trimming left V 3 bases short and J 6 bases short, with 12 bases between. The CDR3 is made up of 13 amino acids. The sample belongs to a study of blood T cell repertoires in COVID-19. About the research overall: Samples of COVID-19 (acute and convalescent) were obtained from the United States, Italy and Spain. The analysed material was cDNA or gDNA that came from T cells, B-cell-depleted T cells, or PBMCs.

The chain carries TRBV12-3 or TRBV12-4 and TRBJ2-7; D gene uncertain. The TCR originated in a woman aged 40 to 49 with COVID-19, enrolled during active disease. The sample was peripheral blood. Here the CDR3 reads CASSFGFAGEQYF. The CDR3 region has the DNA TGTGCCAGCAGTTTTGGTTTCGCCGGCGAGCAGTACTTC.